This TCR beta chain was captured by sequencing in a study of early T cells in non-severe SARS-CoV-2 infection. Study summary: Sequenced material consisted of bulk RNA (from unsorted whole blood), and chains were unpaired.

Germline loops: CDR1 MGHRA, CDR2 YSYEKL. V was trimmed by 0 bases and J by 1 base, leaving 13 bases between them. The CDR3 extends over 18 amino acids. A single record per CDR3 protein comes from TCRdb applying MiXCR to the 5' RACE reads. The sample lists approximately 50,000 distinct CDR3 sequences, around 10% occurring once. This clonotype was counted ten times or more. The J gene is TRBJ1-6, the V gene TRBV4-1; D uncertain. The sequencing sample was made of whole blood. The receptor's source is an adult who was a healthcare worker with PCR-confirmed SARS-CoV-2 infection or an uninfected control (not recorded which). CDR3 DNA: TGCGCCAGCAGCCAAGATGGTACCTCCAGGTCCTATAATTCACCCCTCCACTTT. Translation gives CASSQDGTSRSYNSPLHF.